The clone carrying this T cell receptor (beta chain) was seen only a few times. Its target is unknown. For TCRbeta, the library was prepared with unique molecular identifiers. TCRdb re-called the PCR reads through MiXCR, storing one row per CDR3 protein. The sample lists about 340,000 distinct CDR3 sequences, 15% to 20% occurring once. This sample is drawn from a study of T-cell reconstitution after alpha-beta-depleted transplantation in children. CDR3 length equals 13 residues. Trimming removed 3 bases at V and 1 base at J, with 7 bases between. Study conclusions and caveats: One year after transplant, T-cell counts and diversity came mostly from newly produced T cells. TCRbeta diversity was high at day 60 in some patients (a result of surviving recipient T cells and thymic progenitors). At around two months after transplant, the alpha-beta T cells were reportedly derived from several hundred expanded clones that came from non-depleted graft cells.

This sample comprised PBMCs, mostly from graft donor cells, obtained 360 days after TCRalphabeta/CD19-depleted stem cell transplant. This receptor was taken from a male patient between 2 and 15 years old who had a stem cell transplant for acute lymphoblastic leukemia, so the T cells may come from the graft donor. J is TRBJ2-7 and V is TRBV12-3 or TRBV12-4, with D unclear. The CDR3 DNA reads TGTGCCAGCAGTTTCGAACATTCCTACGAGCAGTACTTC. The encoded protein is CASSFEHSYEQYF.